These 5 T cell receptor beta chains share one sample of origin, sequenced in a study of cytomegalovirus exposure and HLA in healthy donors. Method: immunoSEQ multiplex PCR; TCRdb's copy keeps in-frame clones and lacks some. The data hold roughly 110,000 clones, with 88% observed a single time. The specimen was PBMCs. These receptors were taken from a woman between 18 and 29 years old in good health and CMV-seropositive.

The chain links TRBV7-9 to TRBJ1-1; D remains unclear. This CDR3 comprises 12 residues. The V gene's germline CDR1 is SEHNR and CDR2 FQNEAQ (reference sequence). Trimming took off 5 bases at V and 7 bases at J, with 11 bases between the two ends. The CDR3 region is CASSPWASEAFF. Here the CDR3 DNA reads TGTGCCAGCAGCCCATGGGCCAGTGAAGCTTTCTTT.

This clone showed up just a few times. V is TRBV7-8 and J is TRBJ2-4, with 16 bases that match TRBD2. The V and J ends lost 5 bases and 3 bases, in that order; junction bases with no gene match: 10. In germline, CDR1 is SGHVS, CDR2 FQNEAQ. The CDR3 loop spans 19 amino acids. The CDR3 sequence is CASSPLGTSGGAGKNIQYF. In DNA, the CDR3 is TGTGCCAGCAGCCCCCTTGGGACTAGCGGGGGGGCTGGCAAAAACATTCAGTACTTC.

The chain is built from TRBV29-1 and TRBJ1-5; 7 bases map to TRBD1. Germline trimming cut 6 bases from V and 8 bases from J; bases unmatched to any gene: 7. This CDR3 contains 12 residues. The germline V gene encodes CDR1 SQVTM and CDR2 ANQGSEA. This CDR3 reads CSVSQGKEPQHF. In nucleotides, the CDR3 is TGCAGCGTGTCACAGGGGAAGGAGCCCCAGCATTTT.

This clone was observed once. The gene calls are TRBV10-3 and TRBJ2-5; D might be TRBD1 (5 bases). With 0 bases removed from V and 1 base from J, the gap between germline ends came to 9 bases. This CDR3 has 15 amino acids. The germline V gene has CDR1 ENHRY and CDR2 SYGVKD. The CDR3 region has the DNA TGTGCCATCAGTGAGTCCCCAGGGATCCAAGAGACCCAGTACTTC. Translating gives CAISESPGIQETQYF.

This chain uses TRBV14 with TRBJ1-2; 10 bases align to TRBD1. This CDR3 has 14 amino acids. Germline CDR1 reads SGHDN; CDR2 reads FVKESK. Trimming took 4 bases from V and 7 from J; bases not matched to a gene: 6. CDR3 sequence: CASSLGTGDFGYTF. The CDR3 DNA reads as TGTGCCAGCAGCCTCGGGACAGGGGATTTTGGCTACACCTTC.